The sequence of this T cell receptor beta chain was determined in a study of neurological immune-mediated disorders. This clonotype has a single count. What it binds is not known. Study-wide results and limits: The greatest TCR clonal expansion appeared in HTLV-1-associated myelopathy and the smallest, falling below healthy controls, in multiple sclerosis. No sharing of CDR3 amino acid sequences was observed among expanded clones across subjects, suggesting private repertoires in all groups.

A 10-nucleotide random UMI tagged transcripts in template-switch 5'RACE cDNA synthesis. Per sequencing run, 15-18 subjects together gave over 190 million TCR-beta sequences. TCRdb reprocessed the 5' RACE reads via MiXCR and lists one record per CDR3 protein. The sample consists of tens of thousands of distinct CDR3 sequences, about 15% of them appearing once. The CDR3 is made up of 14 amino acids. Between the trimmed V and J ends, which lost 3 bases and 5 bases, there was a span of 12 bases. The sequence was obtained from a woman between 35 and 50 years old in good health. The sequencing sample was made of PBMCs. V usage is TRBV12-3 or TRBV12-4 and J usage is TRBJ2-3; tentatively, D is TRBD2 (5 bases). This CDR3 is CASSLQRKRDTQYF. CDR3 in DNA: TGTGCCAGCAGTTTGCAGCGGAAGAGAGATACGCAGTATTTT.